The 13 T cell receptor beta chains reported below all come from one sample, sequenced in a study of blood T cell repertoires in COVID-19. Measured with immunoSEQ multiplex PCR; TCRdb has only the in-frame clones, and not every one. The sample has under 200,000 clones; roughly 90% are singletons. Sequencing was performed on peripheral blood. The receptor set was obtained from a man in his forties or fifties with acute or convalescent COVID-19.

The gene calls are TRBV27 and TRBJ2-1, with TRBD2 matching over 8 bases. Germline assignment: CDR1 MNHEY and CDR2 SMNVEV (reference sequence). The length of the CDR3 is 16 residues. Germline trimming cut 5 bases from V and 5 bases from J; bases unmatched to any gene: 11. The CDR3 loop reads CASSPRFGRGDNEQFF. The CDR3 nucleotides read TGTGCCAGCAGTCCCCGGTTCGGGCGGGGGGACAATGAGCAGTTCTTC.

The chain uses TRBV7-2 and TRBJ2-1; D possibly corresponds to TRBD1 (5 bases). V lost 6 bases and J lost 9, with 21 bases in between. Germline V lookup: CDR1 SGHTA, CDR2 FQGNSA. CDR3 length: 15 amino acids. The CDR3 region has the DNA TGTGCCAGCAGTCCTCAGGGTCGGAGCGCCCTTGAGCAGTTCTTC. Residues: CASSPQGRSALEQFF. Together with reference TRBV7-2 and TRBJ2-1, the CDR3 gives the full variable domain: GAGVSQSPSNKVTEKGKDVELRCDPISGHTALYWYRQSLGQGLEFLIYFQGNSAPDKSGLPSDRFSAERTGGSVSTLTIQRTQQEDSAVYLCASSPQGRSALEQFFGPGTRLTVL.

The V and J genes are TRBV5-1 and TRBJ2-4, with TRBD1 matching over 10 bases. Germline loops: CDR1 SGHRS, CDR2 YFSETQ. This CDR3 is 14 amino acids long. Germline trimming cut 4 bases from V and 9 bases from J; bases unmatched to any gene: 7. CDR3 residues: CASSVGQGLSIQYF. The CDR3 bases are TGCGCCAGCAGCGTGGGACAGGGGCTAAGCATTCAGTACTTC.

The chain is built from TRBV19 and TRBJ2-7, with TRBD2 as a possible D gene (6 bases). The V gene's germline CDR1 is LNHDA and CDR2 SQIVND (reference sequence). This CDR3 comprises 14 residues. The ends were cut back, 7 bases at V and 2 bases at J, with 15 bases in the middle. For the CDR3, the DNA is TGTGCCAGTACTCCCACGCGGGGTACCTACGAGCAGTACGTC. Its protein is CASTPTRGTYEQYV.

The chain is built from TRBV6-1 and TRBJ1-2, with TRBD1 matching 8 bases. Germline V gene lookup returns CDR1 MNHNS and CDR2 SASEGT. Unmatched junction bases numbered 6, after V lost 3 bases and J lost 6 bases. The CDR3 consists of 14 residues. This chain's CDR3 is CASSEGQGANGYTF. CDR3 nucleotides: TGTGCCAGCAGTGAGGGTCAGGGGGCAAATGGCTACACCTTC.

The rearrangement joins TRBV19 to TRBJ1-5, with D possibly matching TRBD1 (6 bases). Germline CDR1 reads LNHDA; CDR2 reads SQIVND (reference sequence). Trimming took off 6 bases at V and 2 bases at J, with 17 bases between the two ends. The CDR3 totals 16 residues. DNA for the CDR3: TGTGCCAGTAGGGTACAGGGCGCAATGGGCAATCAGCCCCAGCATTTT. This encodes CASRVQGAMGNQPQHF.

The CDR3 sequence is CASTPRRESSYEQYV. The CDR3 DNA reads as TGTGCCAGCACTCCCAGGCGAGAGAGCTCCTACGAGCAGTACGTC. The V call is TRBV6-5, the J call TRBJ2-7, with unresolved D. The germline CDR1 and CDR2 sequences are MNHEY and SVGAGI. The CDR3 extends over 15 amino acids. V was clipped by 7 bases and J by 0 bases, with 16 bases between them.

This sequence joins TRBV7-2 and TRBJ2-3; 11 nucleotides agree with TRBD1. The CDR3 contains 16 residues. Germline V gene data show CDR1 as SGHTA and CDR2 as FQGNSA. V lost 7 bases, J lost 7 bases, and 13 bases stayed unmatched. CDR3 region: CASTDRLGTGGNTQYF. CDR3 DNA: TGTGCCAGCACCGACCGACTAGGGACAGGGGGTAATACGCAGTATTTT.

The chain couples TRBV27 to TRBJ1-1; maybe TRBD1 (5 bases). This CDR3 is 17 amino acids long. Germline-derived CDR1 and CDR2 are MNHEY and SMNVEV (reference sequence). The V end was cut by 1 base, the J end by 11 bases, with 26 bases between. The DNA of the CDR3 is TGTGCCAGCAGTTTATTAGCGGGGGACGGGATAGGAACTGGGGCTTTCTTT. It codes for CASSLLAGDGIGTGAFF.

DNA of the CDR3: TGTGCCAGCAGATCACCCGGACAGGGTGTAAATTCACCCCTCCACTTT. The encoded protein is CASRSPGQGVNSPLHF. The chain employs TRBV28 and TRBJ1-6; 8 positions match TRBD1. Trimming at V came to 6 bases and at J to 7 bases, leaving 11 bases not matched to a gene. CDR3 size: 16 residues. Germline V CDR1 and CDR2: MDHEN, SYDVKM. Using reference TRBV28 and TRBJ1-6 for the parts outside the CDR3, the full variable domain is DVKVTQSSRYLVKRTGEKVFLECVQDMDHENMFWYRQDPGLGLRLIYFSYDVKMKEKGDIPEGYSVSREKKERFSLILESASTNQTSMYLCASRSPGQGVNSPLHFGNGTRLTVT.

The V gene is TRBV4-2, the J gene TRBJ1-3; a possible D gene is TRBD1 (5 bases). CDR3 length: 15 amino acids. Trimming took off 0 bases at V and 2 bases at J, with 8 bases between the two ends. CDR1 and CDR2 from the germline V gene are LGHNA and YNFKEQ. Here the CDR3 reads CASSQDSGTGNTIYF. CDR3 DNA: TGTGCCAGCAGCCAAGACTCAGGGACTGGAAACACCATATATTTT.

This chain's CDR3 is CASSNYREGGADTQYF. DNA of the CDR3: TGTGCCAGTAGTAACTACCGCGAGGGTGGGGCAGATACGCAGTATTTT. The gene calls are TRBV19 and TRBJ2-3; the D gene is possibly TRBD2 (5 bases). This CDR3 region has 16 residues. Looked up from germline, CDR1 is LNHDA and CDR2 is SQIVND (reference sequence). V was shortened by 4 bases and J by 4 bases, with 18 bases between the two germline ends.

The chain uses TRBV4-3 and TRBJ1-5, with 8 bases fitting TRBD1. The CDR3 has 14 amino acids. Trimming cost V 4 bases and J 5 bases; bases outside gene matches: 4. Germline-derived CDR1 and CDR2 are LGHNA and YSLEER. CDR3: CASSPTGDYQPQHF. In DNA form, the CDR3 reads TGCGCCAGCAGCCCGACAGGGGATTATCAGCCCCAGCATTTT.